The 10 T cell receptor beta chains below come from one sample, sequenced in a study of shared clonotypes between healthy human individuals. Naive CD8 isolation took CD45RO-negative cells positively selected for CCR7 and excluded terminally differentiated effector memory CD45RA+ cells. Sequencing was performed with immunoSEQ multiplex PCR; in TCRdb, only in-frame clones are kept and a portion is missing. This sample carries about 2.1 million clones, about 93% of them seen once, and the ten largest clones take more than 1.5%. Input material: naive CD8+ T cells from PBMCs. Receptor source: a man between 18 and 29 years old in good health. Some clones in this sample may be carry-over from other donors' samples.

This clone has only one observation. This chain joins TRBV19 and TRBJ1-1; possible D gene TRBD1, 5 bases. The CDR3 loop spans 17 amino acids. Germline CDR1 LNHDA, CDR2 SQIVND (reference sequence). The V gene lost 1 base and the J gene lost 0 bases, with 15 bases spanning the gap. Here the CDR3 reads CASSIGPSRGMNTEAFF. The CDR3 DNA reads as TGTGCCAGTAGTATAGGACCATCTAGGGGCATGAACACTGAAGCTTTCTTT.

Points on this clone: The same CDR3 also results from other DNA sequences found in this sample. The V and J genes are TRBV27 and TRBJ2-7; the match to TRBD1 covers 11 bases. CDR1 and CDR2 (germline): MNHEY, SMNVEV (reference sequence). The CDR3 is 14 residues long. Germline trimming cut 5 bases from V and 3 bases from J; bases unmatched to any gene: 3. DNA for the CDR3: TGTGCCAGCAGTCCGGGACAGGGGGTCTACGAGCAGTACTTC. Translating it yields CASSPGQGVYEQYF.

This clone was found once. CDR3 in DNA: TGCGCCAGCAGCCAAGGATTGCGACAGGGTAACGAGCAGTACTTC. Its translation is CASSQGLRQGNEQYF. The chain is built from TRBV4-3 and TRBJ2-7; 7 bases line up with TRBD1. From germline, CDR1 is LGHNA and CDR2 YSLEER. The V segment lost 1 base and the J segment 5 bases; nucleotides outside the gene matches: 8. The CDR3 has 15 residues.

The V call is TRBV2, the J call TRBJ2-7, with 14 bases identical to TRBD2. CDR1 and CDR2 from the germline V gene are SNHLY and FYNNEI. V lost 6 bases and J lost 3; bases outside the gene matches: 4. The CDR3 runs 15 residues. The CDR3 loop is CASRGTSGSNYEQYF. CDR3 nucleotide sequence: TGTGCCAGCAGGGGGACTAGCGGGAGCAACTACGAGCAGTACTTC.

The chain employs TRBV7-9 and TRBJ2-7; TRBD2 matches 9 bases. Germline trimming cut 8 bases from V and 5 bases from J; bases unmatched to any gene: 7. The germline CDR1 and CDR2 sequences are SEHNR and FQNEAQ (reference sequence). This CDR3 spans 13 amino acids. The CDR3 is CASGSGGIDEQYF. CDR3 sequence (DNA): TGTGCCAGCGGAAGCGGGGGGATCGACGAGCAGTACTTC.

The chain combines TRBV28 with TRBJ2-4; perhaps TRBD2 as D (5 bases). Germline CDR1 reads MDHEN; CDR2 reads SYDVKM. V lost 0 bases to trimming and J lost 0 bases, with 6 bases between them. CDR3 length: 15 residues. The CDR3 is CASSLWRVAKNIQYF. The CDR3 nucleotides are TGTGCCAGCAGTTTATGGAGGGTAGCCAAAAACATTCAGTACTTC. Using reference TRBV28 and TRBJ2-4 for the parts outside the CDR3, the full variable domain is DVKVTQSSRYLVKRTGEKVFLECVQDMDHENMFWYRQDPGLGLRLIYFSYDVKMKEKGDIPEGYSVSREKKERFSLILESASTNQTSMYLCASSLWRVAKNIQYFGAGTRLSVL.

The chain is built from TRBV2 and TRBJ2-4; D not resolved. The CDR3 spans 13 residues. From germline, CDR1 is SNHLY and CDR2 FYNNEI. The DNA of the CDR3 is TGTCTCAGCAGCCAGTCAGCCAAAAACATTCAGTACTTC. Translation: CLSSQSAKNIQYF.

This chain connects TRBV9 to TRBJ1-1, with TRBD1 matching over 8 bases. With 4 bases clipped from V and 5 bases from J, the junction kept 10 bases outside the gene matches. CDR1 is SGDLS, CDR2 YYNGEE, per germline. This CDR3 is 15 amino acids long. The CDR3 region is CASSTRTGRGTEAFF. The CDR3 coding sequence is TGTGCCAGCAGCACCCGGACAGGGCGGGGGACTGAAGCTTTCTTT.

CDR3 sequence (DNA): TGCGCCAGCAGCCAAGATGGAATGGACAGCTTCTATGGCTACACCTTC. Protein sequence: CASSQDGMDSFYGYTF. The chain employs TRBV4-1 and TRBJ1-2; D is possibly TRBD1 (6 bases). The CDR3 has 16 amino acids. Per germline, CDR1 MGHRA and CDR2 YSYEKL. Trimming left V 0 bases short and J 4 bases short, with 15 bases between.

This sequence joins TRBV29-1 and TRBJ2-1; 10 positions match TRBD2. The CDR3 covers 14 residues. V shed 3 bases, J shed 5 bases, and the junction held 4 bases outside the gene matches. Germline V gene sequence: CDR1 SQVTM, CDR2 ANQGSEA. CDR3 amino acids: CSVDGLAEHNEQFF. The CDR3 nucleotides read TGCAGCGTTGACGGACTAGCGGAACACAATGAGCAGTTCTTC.